What follows describes a single T cell receptor beta chain. Sequencing used immunoSEQ multiplex PCR; TCRdb keeps in-frame clones, though not all of them. The sample consists of 50,000 to 55,000 clones, 87% of them appearing once. The data belong to a study of OX40 agonist ivuxolimab in advanced cancers. The germline V gene encodes CDR1 SNHLY and CDR2 FYNNEI. This CDR3 region has 15 residues. V was clipped by 3 bases and J by 4 bases, with 15 bases between them. This specimen was CD4+ or CD8+ T cells sorted from blood, taken in a trial of the OX40 agonist ivuxolimab. The clonotype originates from an adult with an advanced solid tumor such as melanoma, head and neck, liver or kidney cancer. The V and J genes are TRBV2 and TRBJ1-1; D is perhaps TRBD1 (5 bases). CDR3 in amino acids: CASSDDEGLGTEAFF. The CDR3 DNA reads as TGTGCCAGCAGTGATGATGAGGGGCTTGGCACTGAAGCTTTCTTT.